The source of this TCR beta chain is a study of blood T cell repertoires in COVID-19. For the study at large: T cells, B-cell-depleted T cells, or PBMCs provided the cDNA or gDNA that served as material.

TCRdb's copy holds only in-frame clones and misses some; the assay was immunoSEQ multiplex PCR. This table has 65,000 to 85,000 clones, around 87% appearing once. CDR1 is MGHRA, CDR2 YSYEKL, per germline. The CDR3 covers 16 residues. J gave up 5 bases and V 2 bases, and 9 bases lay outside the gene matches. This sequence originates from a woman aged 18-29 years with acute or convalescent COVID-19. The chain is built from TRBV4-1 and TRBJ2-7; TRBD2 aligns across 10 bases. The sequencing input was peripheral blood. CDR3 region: CASSQSLAGGSHEQYF. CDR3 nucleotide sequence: TGCGCCAGCAGCCAATCTTTAGCGGGAGGTTCCCACGAGCAGTACTTC.